This T cell receptor beta chain emerged from a study of long-term antiretroviral therapy in people with HIV. This CDR3 comprises 15 residues. Trimming removed 5 bases from V and 2 bases from J; junction bases left unmatched: 8. The V gene's germline CDR1 is SGHRS and CDR2 YFSETQ. At survey level, the immunoSEQ assay was run in its v3.0 version. Sequenced by immunoSEQ multiplex PCR; TCRdb stores in-frame clones only, minus some. The sample lists tens of thousands of clones, nearly 95% occurring once. Sequencing was performed on unsorted PBMCs, taken 4.4 years after starting antiretroviral therapy. V gene TRBV5-1 combines with J gene TRBJ1-2; 8 bases agree with TRBD1. This clonotype originated in a woman between 50 and 59 years old with HIV. The CDR3 protein is CASRLRTGPNYGYTF. For the CDR3, the DNA is TGCGCCAGCAGATTGAGGACAGGGCCCAACTATGGCTACACCTTC.